The rows below give T cell receptor beta chains drawn from one sample of a study of immune characterization of retroperitoneal liposarcoma. TCRdb recomputed calls from the PCR reads with MiXCR, one row per CDR3 protein. This table holds roughly 8,200 distinct CDR3 sequences, approximately 40% found once. What was sequenced was tumor tissue. These TCRs come from a male donor with retroperitoneal liposarcoma. The CDR3 runs from the conserved cysteine through the conserved F or W. D genes are given only for firm matches. The size of a clone is reported for some rows only, either as once, few or many, or as a class for expanded clones.

>TRBJ2-7|many|TRBV12-3/TRBV12-4|-
CASSRDSGSSYEQYF
TGTGCCAGCAGTCGGGACTCTGGGAGCTCCTACGAGCAGTACTTC
>TRBJ2-7|few|TRBV6-1|TRBD2
CASIPRGLAGVHEQYF
TGTGCCAGCATCCCGAGAGGACTAGCGGGAGTCCACGAGCAGTACTTC
>TRBJ2-5|-|TRBV25-1|TRBD2
CASSLGGLETQYF
TGTGCCAGCAGTTTGGGAGGGTTGGAGACCCAGTACTTC
>TRBJ2-2|-|TRBV12-3/TRBV12-4|-
CASSLGQLTGELFF
TGTGCCAGCAGCCTTGGACAGCTCACCGGGGAGCTGTTTTTT
>TRBJ2-3|once|TRBV7-2|-
CASSNRQAITDTQYF
TGTGCCAGCAGCAACCGACAGGCCATCACAGATACGCAGTATTTT
>TRBJ2-1|few|TRBV12-3/TRBV12-4|-
CASSFTTDYEQFF
TGTGCCAGCAGTTTTACGACAGACTACGAGCAGTTCTTC
>TRBJ2-7|few|TRBV6-6|-
CASSYSTGYEQYF
TGTGCCAGCAGTTACTCGACAGGTTACGAGCAGTACTTC
>TRBJ2-1|few|TRBV10-2|-
CASRGSMNEQFF
TGCGCCAGCAGGGGTAGCATGAATGAGCAGTTCTTC
>TRBJ1-6|once|TRBV27|-
CASSLYRGRDSPLHF
TGTGCCAGCAGTTTATATAGGGGTAGGGATTCACCCCTCCACTTT
>TRBJ2-1|-|TRBV27|-
CASSLYGGSYNEQFF
TGTGCCAGCAGTTTATATGGGGGCTCCTACAATGAGCAGTTCTTC
>TRBJ2-7|many|TRBV6-1|TRBD2
CASTETSYPYEQYF
TGTGCCAGCACCGAGACTAGCTACCCCTACGAGCAGTACTTC
>TRBJ2-1|-|TRBV7-6|-
CASSFGEHEQFF
TGTGCCAGCAGCTTTGGGGAGCATGAGCAGTTCTTC
>TRBJ2-5|many|TRBV7-2|-
CASSLNQETQYF
TGTGCCAGCAGCTTAAACCAAGAGACCCAGTACTTC
>TRBJ1-2|many|TRBV12-3/TRBV12-4|TRBD1
CASNGQGGHGYTF
TGTGCCAGCAATGGACAGGGTGGCCATGGCTACACCTTC
>TRBJ2-2|-|TRBV6-1|-
CASSTQAGSRPGELFF
TGTGCCAGCAGTACCCAAGCTGGGTCGCGTCCCGGGGAGCTGTTTTTT
>TRBJ2-7|medium-sized|TRBV12-3/TRBV12-4|TRBD2
CASSLEAWTSGRANEQYF
TGTGCCAGCAGTTTAGAGGCTTGGACTAGCGGGAGGGCCAATGAGCAGTACTTC
>TRBJ2-7|-|TRBV10-1|-
CAISSWGRSSYEQYF
TGCGCCATTAGCTCATGGGGGAGGAGCTCCTACGAGCAGTACTTC
>TRBJ1-6|-|TRBV6-2/TRBV6-3|-
CASSEPTGEPLHF
TGTGCCAGCAGTGAACCAACAGGAGAACCCCTCCACTTT
>TRBJ2-7|-|TRBV6-1|-
CASSSRTHYEQYF
TGTGCCAGCAGTTCTCGGACCCACTACGAGCAGTACTTC
>TRBJ2-2|-|TRBV6-1|-
CASQGGRFSGELFF
TGTGCCAGCCAGGGGGGGCGATTTTCCGGGGAGCTGTTTTTT
>TRBJ2-3|few|TRBV12-3/TRBV12-4|TRBD2
CASSFSGGTDTQYF
TGTGCCAGCAGTTTCAGCGGGGGGACAGATACGCAGTATTTT
>TRBJ2-4|-|TRBV6-1|TRBD2
CASSAGLAGGVIQYF
TGTGCCAGCAGTGCGGGACTAGCGGGAGGTGTCATTCAGTACTTC
>TRBJ2-7|-|TRBV6-6|TRBD2
CASSRTSGVNYEQYF
TGTGCCAGCAGCCGGACTAGCGGGGTGAACTACGAGCAGTACTTC
>TRBJ2-5|-|TRBV6-1|TRBD2
CASSEALAGPQETQYF
TGTGCCAGCAGTGAAGCGCTAGCGGGGCCCCAAGAGACCCAGTACTTC
>TRBJ2-7|-|TRBV6-1|-
CASSGTRGPYEQYF
TGTGCCAGCAGCGGTACTAGAGGACCCTACGAGCAGTACTTC
>TRBJ2-1|-|TRBV11-3|-
CASSPRGSDYEQFF
TGTGCCAGCAGTCCCAGGGGCAGTGACTACGAGCAGTTCTTC
>TRBJ2-1|medium-sized|TRBV11-2|-
CASSLGPVQETQFF
TGTGCCAGCAGCTTAGGGCCAGTACAAGAGACCCAGTTCTTC
>TRBJ2-3|few|TRBV7-3|-
CASSLSPTSASTDTQYF
TGTGCCAGCAGCTTATCCCCCACCTCTGCTAGCACAGATACGCAGTATTTT
>TRBJ2-5|-|TRBV6-6|-
CASSYSAGALQETKFF
TGTGCCAGCAGTTACTCGGCCGGGGCTCTCCAAGAGACCAAGTTCTTC
>TRBJ2-5|-|TRBV6-1|TRBD2
CATRAGGETQYF
TGTGCCACACGAGCGGGAGGGGAGACCCAGTACTTC
>TRBJ2-3|-|TRBV27|-
CASSSPAGGTGVVDTQYF
TGTGCCAGCAGTTCCCCCGCGGGGGGGACAGGGGTGGTAGATACGCAGTATTTT
>TRBJ2-1|-|TRBV28|-
CASSLDRPSYSYNEQFF
TGTGCCAGCAGCCTTGACAGGCCGTCTTACTCCTACAATGAGCAGTTCTTC
>TRBJ2-3|-|TRBV7-2|TRBD2
CASSLVLAAAGTQYF
TGTGCCAGCAGCTTAGTACTAGCGGCCGCGGGTACGCAGTATTTT
>TRBJ2-1|-|TRBV10-3|TRBD2
CAISEMTSGLYNEQFF
TGTGCCATCAGTGAGATGACTAGCGGCCTCTACAATGAGCAGTTCTTC
>TRBJ2-7|-|TRBV11-3|-
CASSLVQYEQYF
TGTGCCAGCAGCTTAGTTCAATACGAGCAGTACTTC
>TRBJ2-1|-|TRBV7-2|TRBD1
CASSFRTGDNEQFF
TGTGCCAGCAGCTTTCGTACAGGGGACAATGAGCAGTTCTTC
>TRBJ1-2|-|TRBV10-3|-
CAISPDNYGYTF
TGTGCCATCAGCCCAGACAACTATGGCTACACCTTC
>TRBJ2-5|-|TRBV24-1|TRBD2
CATSDRAGAAYNEQYF
TGTGCCACCAGTGATCGTGCGGGAGCGGCCTACAATGAGCAGTACTTC
>TRBJ2-1|few|TRBV7-2|TRBD1
CASSIDPAGTVHGTQFF
TGTGCCAGCAGCATAGACCCAGCCGGGACAGTTCATGGGACCCAGTTCTTC
>TRBJ2-1|-|TRBV6-8|-
CASSYPGLFF
TGTGCCAGCAGTTATCCGGGACTGTTCTTC
>TRBJ2-7|-|TRBV6-1|-
CASATSPGDYEQYF
TGTGCCAGCGCAACGAGTCCAGGGGACTACGAGCAGTACTTC
>TRBJ1-2|-|TRBV6-6|TRBD1
CANTFRGQGAPGYTF
TGTGCCAACACATTCCGGGGACAGGGGGCTCCTGGCTACACCTTC
>TRBJ2-3|-|TRBV6-5|-
CASSESAGADTQYF
TGTGCCAGCAGTGAATCTGCAGGGGCAGATACGCAGTATTTT
>TRBJ2-5|medium-sized|TRBV6-1|-
CASRSSQETQYF
TGTGCCAGCAGGTCCAGTCAAGAGACCCAGTACTTC
>TRBJ2-1|-|TRBV28|-
CASSLVQNEQFF
TGTGCCAGCAGTTTAGTACAGAATGAGCAGTTCTTC
>TRBJ2-2|-|TRBV7-9|-
CATDPRRSDTGELFF
TGTGCCACCGACCCACGGAGATCGGACACCGGGGAGCTGTTTTTT
>TRBJ2-7|many|TRBV6-1|-
CASSEAGGNPYEQYF
TGTGCCAGCAGTGAAGCGGGCGGGAACCCCTACGAGCAGTACTTC
>TRBJ2-1|-|TRBV6-2/TRBV6-3|TRBD2
CASSARGLAGFYNEQFF
TGTGCCAGCAGTGCCCGCGGACTAGCGGGATTCTACAATGAGCAGTTCTTC
>TRBJ2-3|medium-sized|TRBV7-2|TRBD1
CASIPTGGATDTQYF
TGTGCCAGCATCCCGACAGGGGGAGCGACAGATACGCAGTATTTT
>TRBJ2-7|-|TRBV6-1|TRBD1
CVSSSYRGTYEQYF
TGTGTCAGCAGTTCATACAGGGGGACCTACGAGCAGTACTTC
>TRBJ1-2|-|TRBV6-6|TRBD1
CASSPGRGRAYGYTF
TGTGCCAGCAGCCCCGGCAGGGGGCGAGCCTATGGCTACACCTTC
>TRBJ2-3|-|TRBV11-2|-
CASSPSFRADTQYF
TGTGCCAGCAGCCCTAGTTTTCGGGCAGATACGCAGTATTTT
>TRBJ1-3|-|TRBV27|-
CASRGGYSGNTIYF
TGTGCCAGCAGAGGGGGGTACTCTGGAAACACCATATATTTT
>TRBJ2-5|many|TRBV7-3|-
CASSLRTDTREYF
TGTGCCAGCAGCCTACGGACGGATACCAGGGAGTACTTC
>TRBJ2-1|few|TRBV6-1|TRBD2
CASSAGLAGVNEQFF
TGTGCCAGCAGTGCGGGACTAGCGGGAGTTAATGAGCAGTTCTTC
>TRBJ2-1|few|TRBV6-1|-
CASSEPARAAYNEQFF
TGTGCCAGCAGTGAACCCGCACGGGCGGCCTACAATGAGCAGTTCTTC
>TRBJ2-1|-|TRBV11-2|-
CASSSSYEQFF
TGTGCCAGCAGCTCGTCCTACGAGCAGTTCTTC